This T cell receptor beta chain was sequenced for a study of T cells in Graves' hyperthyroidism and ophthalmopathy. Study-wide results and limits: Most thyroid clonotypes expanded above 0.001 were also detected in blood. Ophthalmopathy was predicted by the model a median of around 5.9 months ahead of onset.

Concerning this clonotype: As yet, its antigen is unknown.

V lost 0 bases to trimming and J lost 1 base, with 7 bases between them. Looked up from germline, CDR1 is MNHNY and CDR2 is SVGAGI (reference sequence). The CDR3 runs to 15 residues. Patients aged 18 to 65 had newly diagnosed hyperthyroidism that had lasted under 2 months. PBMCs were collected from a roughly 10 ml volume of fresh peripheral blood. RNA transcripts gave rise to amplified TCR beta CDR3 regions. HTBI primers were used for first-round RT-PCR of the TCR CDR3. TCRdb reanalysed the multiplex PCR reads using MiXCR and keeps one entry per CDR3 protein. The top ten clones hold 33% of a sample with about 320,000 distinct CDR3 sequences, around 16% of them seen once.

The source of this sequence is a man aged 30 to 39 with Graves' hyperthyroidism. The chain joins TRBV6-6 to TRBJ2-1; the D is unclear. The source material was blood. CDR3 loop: CASSYSFRSYNEQFF. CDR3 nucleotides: TGTGCCAGCAGTTACTCGTTCCGTTCCTACAATGAGCAGTTCTTC.